This paragraph reports one T cell receptor beta chain. What this receptor recognizes is not known. Base qualities are not at hand, and no much larger clone is one base apart. The time point label, as the study defines it: about 28 days (+/-7) after the second vaccine dose. AZD1222 recipients with second doses at about 4 weeks or about 12 weeks were pooled, because spike-specific TCR depth and breadth did not differ between schedules. Samples from vaccinated people were obtained from the UK trials COV001 and COV002, which included a single-blind randomized controlled phase 2/3 trial of AZD1222 (ChAdOx1 nCoV-19) in healthy adults. For TCRbeta chain sequencing, PBMC samples were collected from trial participants at day 0 and at day 28 after the second dose. The data were obtained in a study of T cell responses to AZD1222 COVID-19 vaccine (dated by TCRdb to the early 2020s). Regarding the complete study: TCR sequencing covered more than 230 trial participants: 200 to 210 given two doses of AZD1222 and 26 given two doses of MenACWY control vaccine. Trial participants were enrolled by age into subgroups of 18-55, 56-69 and 70-plus years, and around 150, 29 and 61 TCR-sequenced participants, respectively, were included in these subgroups.

V ends up 5 bases short and J 2 bases short, with an unmatched junction base count of 11. The germline V gene (reference sequence) sets CDR1 to MNHNY and CDR2 to SVGAGI. There are 16 amino acids in the CDR3, from cysteine to phenylalanine inclusive. Only the CDR3 portion is preserved as DNA: 48 bases, with reading frame beginning at the first base. The CDR3 regions of human TCRbeta chains were analyzed by immunosequencing. The study's own analysis went as follows. Repertoire TCRs were matched against a reference library of SARS-CoV-2-specific TCRs generated with the MIRA antigen-specificity platform. Breadth was defined as the fraction of unique TCRs that were SARS-CoV-2-associated. Depth was defined as the fraction of total T cells that were SARS-CoV-2-associated. Using the MIRA data, each spike-specific TCR was assigned both to the spike region to which the TCR was reactive and to a CD4 or CD8 class. Log10-transformed breadth and depth values were compared by one-way ANOVA with Sidak's multiple comparisons tests. This is the immuneACCESS table as TCRdb keeps it, with only in-frame sequences that have V and J called. A part of the clones is gone; compared with another copy, unresolved V genes explain less than half, and the rest is unexplained. V and J calls and clone size are as listed in that table; D and trimming were resolved from the DNA. The sample includes roughly 100,000 clones, with roughly 89% observed a single time. The ten top clones hold 44% of the sample.

Overall study results and their limits: After two AZD1222 doses, both the breadth and the depth of spike-specific TCRs were significantly higher than at day 0 and than in MenACWY recipients. Most participants were white British and females outnumbered males, and the authors suggested that clonal diversity may have been underestimated. Reportedly, almost half of the unique spike-specific TCRs recognized epitopes lying outside the regions that are mutated in the B.1.351 and B.1.1.7 variants. Only five or six AZD1222 recipients were SARS-CoV-2 seropositive at baseline, limiting conclusions about previously exposed vaccinees. Because no day 14 peak-response samples were available, repertoires were characterized only after the peak T cell response. The vaccine-associated CD4 TCRs covered the entire spike protein, and the dominant responses fell in regions 160-218 and 743-854. In the small 56-69-year group, the increase in depth fell short of significance, most likely because of low power.

This TCR came from an adult who received the AZD1222 COVID-19 vaccine. The sequence is built from TRBV6-6 and TRBJ1-2; 7 middle bases align to TRBD1. The sequences come from peripheral blood, collected 28 days after the second AZD1222 dose. Read as DNA, the sequence is TGTGCCAGCAGTCCCCCGACGGCGACAGGGAACTATGGCTACACCTTC. It encodes CASSPPTATGNYGYTF.